Below, 12 T cell receptor beta chains from the same sample are listed, as sequenced in a study of T cell responses to AZD1222 COVID-19 vaccine. Generated by immunoSEQ multiplex PCR, the TCRdb table keeps only in-frame clones and is missing some. The sample records about 96,000 clones, about 89% being singletons. The sequences come from peripheral blood, collected on day 0 of AZD1222 vaccination. The receptors derive from an adult in good health.

This clone appeared once. This chain links TRBV7-9 with TRBJ1-1; no definite D call. Germline CDR1 is SEHNR and CDR2 is FQNEAQ (reference sequence). The CDR3 covers 13 residues. The ends were cut back, 2 bases at V and 3 bases at J, with 7 bases in the middle. CDR3 coding DNA: TGTGCCAGCAGCTTACAACGGGACACTGAAGCTTTCTTT. Translating gives CASSLQRDTEAFF.

The V gene is TRBV5-8, the J gene TRBJ2-7; 13 bases fit TRBD2. With 4 bases clipped from V and 3 bases from J, the junction kept 4 bases outside the gene matches. This CDR3 is 15 amino acids long. From germline, CDR1 is SGHTS and CDR2 YDEGEE. This CDR3 reads CASSPGLAGNYEQYF. The CDR3 DNA reads as TGTGCCAGCAGCCCGGGACTAGCGGGGAACTACGAGCAGTACTTC.

This clone was seen a few times. This rearrangement joins TRBV5-1 to TRBJ1-1, with unresolved D. CDR1 is SGHRS and CDR2 is YFSETQ in the germline V gene. This CDR3 is 15 amino acids long. V lost 3 bases, J lost 1 base, and 13 bases lay in between. The CDR3 protein is CASSYRAPGNTEAFF. In nucleotides, the CDR3 is TGCGCCAGCAGCTACCGGGCCCCCGGGAACACTGAAGCTTTCTTT.

The rearrangement uses TRBV19 and TRBJ2-1; TRBD2 might be the D (6 bases). Looked up from germline, CDR1 is LNHDA and CDR2 is SQIVND (reference sequence). The CDR3 totals 15 residues. Trimming removed 4 bases at V and 2 bases at J, with 12 bases between. For the CDR3, the DNA is TGTGCCAGTAGTACCACCGGGGGACCCTACAATGAGCAGTTCTTC. It specifies CASSTTGGPYNEQFF.

This chain connects TRBV2 to TRBJ1-1; the D is unclear. V was cut by 4 bases and J by 4 bases, with 7 bases left in between. CDR3 size: 12 residues. From germline, CDR1 is SNHLY and CDR2 FYNNEI. Written as DNA, the CDR3 is TGTGCCAGCAGTGCCCCCCCCACTGAAGCTTTCTTT. It specifies CASSAPPTEAFF.

This chain connects TRBV30 to TRBJ1-2; D is uncertain. Per germline, CDR1 GTSNPN and CDR2 SVGIG (reference sequence). V dropped 2 bases and J dropped 7 bases, with 11 bases sitting between them. The CDR3 length is 12 residues. CDR3 nucleotide sequence: TGTGCCTGGAGTTCGACCCATGCTGGCTACACCTTC. Translation gives CAWSSTHAGYTF.

This clone was detected only once. The chain recombines TRBV5-1 with TRBJ1-1; 9 bases align to TRBD1. This CDR3 region has 14 residues. V lost 4 bases and J lost 5; bases outside the gene matches: 6. Germline assignment: CDR1 SGHRS and CDR2 YFSETQ. CDR3 residues: CASSRQGEWTEAFF. CDR3 DNA sequence: TGCGCCAGCAGCAGACAGGGGGAGTGGACTGAAGCTTTCTTT.

J is TRBJ2-7 and V is TRBV5-1; D is uncertain. Germline CDR1 reads SGHRS; CDR2 reads YFSETQ. CDR3 length equals 14 residues. Trimming stripped 0 bases from V and 6 bases from J, with 13 bases between. The CDR3 DNA follows: TGCGCCAGCAGCTTGGAAGCGTCTACGCGCGAGCAGTACTTC. Protein: CASSLEASTREQYF.

This sequence joins TRBV18 and TRBJ2-3; D might be TRBD1 (6 bases). V was pared by 3 bases and J by 1 base, with 14 bases between. The CDR3 has 16 residues. Germline CDR1 KGHSH, CDR2 LQKENI. CDR3 nucleotides: TGTGCCAGCTCACCTTCACAGGGTAAGGGCACAGATACGCAGTATTTT. This codes for CASSPSQGKGTDTQYF.

The chain couples TRBV4-1 to TRBJ1-1; possible D gene TRBD1, 5 bases. The V gene's germline CDR1 is MGHRA and CDR2 YSYEKL. V lost 0 bases, J lost 3 bases, and 11 bases lay in between. The CDR3 sequence is 15 residues long. CDR3 region: CASSQDREGDTEAFF. CDR3 nucleotides: TGCGCCAGCAGCCAAGACAGGGAAGGGGACACTGAAGCTTTCTTT.

This chain links TRBV19 with TRBJ1-3; the D gene is possibly TRBD1 (6 bases). In germline, CDR1 is LNHDA, CDR2 SQIVND (reference sequence). CDR3 length: 14 amino acids. Deletions cut 7 bases from V and 0 bases from J, with 10 bases between. The CDR3 region has the DNA TGTGCCAGTAAATGGGACAACTCTGGAAACACCATATATTTT. Amino acid sequence: CASKWDNSGNTIYF.

J is TRBJ1-1 and V is TRBV7-9; the D gene is possibly TRBD1 (5 bases). The germline V gene has CDR1 SEHNR and CDR2 FQNEAQ (reference sequence). V was clipped by 2 bases and J by 0 bases, with 13 bases between them. This CDR3 contains 16 residues. The CDR3 reads CASSLQGAPMNTEAFF. The CDR3 DNA reads TGTGCCAGCAGCTTACAGGGTGCCCCTATGAACACTGAAGCTTTCTTT.